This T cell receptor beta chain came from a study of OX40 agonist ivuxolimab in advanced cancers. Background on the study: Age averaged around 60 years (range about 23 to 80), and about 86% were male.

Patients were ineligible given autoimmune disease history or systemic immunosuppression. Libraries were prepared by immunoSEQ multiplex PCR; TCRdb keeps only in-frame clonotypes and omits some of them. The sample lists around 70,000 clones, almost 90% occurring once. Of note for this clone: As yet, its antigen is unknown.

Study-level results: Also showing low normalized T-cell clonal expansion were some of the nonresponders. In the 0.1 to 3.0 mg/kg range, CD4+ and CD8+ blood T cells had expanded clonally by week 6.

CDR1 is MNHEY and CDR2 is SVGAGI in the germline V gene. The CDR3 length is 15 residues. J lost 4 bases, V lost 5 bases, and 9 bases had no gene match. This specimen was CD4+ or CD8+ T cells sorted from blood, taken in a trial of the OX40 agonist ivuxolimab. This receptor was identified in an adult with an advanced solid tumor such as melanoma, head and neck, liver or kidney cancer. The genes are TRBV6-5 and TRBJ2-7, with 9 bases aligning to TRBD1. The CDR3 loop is CASSQPVDRGYEQYF. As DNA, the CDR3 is TGTGCCAGCAGTCAACCGGTGGACAGGGGATACGAGCAGTACTTC.